This TCR beta chain emerged from a study of PD-1 blockade in mismatch repair-deficient tumors. The wider study: All were previously treated, progressing patients with approximately 11 mismatch repair-deficient cancer types. The study's findings and limits: Tumor-resident clones, often undetectable pretreatment in blood, expanded then contracted after pembrolizumab.

Details on this clone: Its target is unknown.

This table comes from immunoSEQ multiplex PCR, and its TCRdb copy is limited to in-frame clones, with some not included. The table records about 14,000 clones, roughly 84% of them present only once. CDR3 length: 19 residues. Germline V CDR1 and CDR2: LNHDA, SQIVND (reference sequence). Trimming cost V 6 bases and J 6 bases; bases outside gene matches: 25. All patients were mismatch repair deficient, assessed by either PCR or immunohistochemistry. The TCR-sequenced patients were a few responders to pembrolizumab. The genes are TRBV19 and TRBJ1-2; 7 bases match TRBD1. The source material was PBMCs, sampled approximately 15 weeks after starting pembrolizumab. This TCR was sampled from an adult with mismatch repair-deficient cancer. CDR3 in amino acids: CASSKTGNPLFSLLNGYTF. The CDR3 region has the DNA TGTGCCAGTAGCAAGACAGGGAACCCTCTATTCTCCCTCCTCAATGGCTACACCTTC.